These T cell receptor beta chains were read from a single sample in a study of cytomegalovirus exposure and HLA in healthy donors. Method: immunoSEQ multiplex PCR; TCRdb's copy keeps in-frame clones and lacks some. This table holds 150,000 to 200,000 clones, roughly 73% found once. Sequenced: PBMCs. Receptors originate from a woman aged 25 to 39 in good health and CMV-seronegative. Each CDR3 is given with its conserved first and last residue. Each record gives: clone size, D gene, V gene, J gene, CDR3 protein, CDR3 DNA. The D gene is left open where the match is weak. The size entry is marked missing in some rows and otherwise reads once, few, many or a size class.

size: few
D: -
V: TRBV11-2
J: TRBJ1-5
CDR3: CASSLSLSNQPQHF
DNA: TGTGCCAGCAGCTTATCACTTAGCAATCAGCCCCAGCATTTT

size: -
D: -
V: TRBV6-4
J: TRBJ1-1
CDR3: CASSVEDSTEAFF
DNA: TGTGCCAGCAGCGTCGAGGATAGCACTGAAGCTTTCTTT

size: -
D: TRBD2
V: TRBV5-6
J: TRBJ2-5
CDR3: CASSFTSGGQETQYF
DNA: TGTGCCAGCAGCTTTACTAGCGGGGGGCAAGAGACCCAGTACTTC

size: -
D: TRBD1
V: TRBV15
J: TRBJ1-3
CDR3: CATSRGQTSSGNTIYF
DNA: TGTGCCACCAGCAGGGGACAGACTAGCTCTGGAAACACCATATATTTT

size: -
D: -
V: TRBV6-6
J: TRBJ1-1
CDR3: CASSYSSRTVNTEAFF
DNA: TGTGCCAGCAGTTACTCAAGTAGGACAGTAAACACTGAAGCTTTCTTT

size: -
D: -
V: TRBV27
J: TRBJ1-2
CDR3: CASSFRGRSVAYGYTF
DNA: TGTGCCAGCAGTTTCCGTGGAAGGAGTGTCGCCTATGGCTACACCTTC

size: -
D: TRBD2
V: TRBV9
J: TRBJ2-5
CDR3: CASSHTGGPSSQYF
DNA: TGTGCCAGCAGCCATACGGGGGGGCCATCGTCCCAGTACTTC

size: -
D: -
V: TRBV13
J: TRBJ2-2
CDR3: CASSLAGGDTGELFF
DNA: TGTGCCAGCAGCTTAGCGGGGGGCGACACCGGGGAGCTGTTTTTT

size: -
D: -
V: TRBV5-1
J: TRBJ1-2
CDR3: CASTILIASSYGYTF
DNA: TGCGCCAGCACCATCCTAATTGCGAGTAGCTATGGCTACACCTTC

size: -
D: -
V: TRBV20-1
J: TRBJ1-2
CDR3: CSARDRDGYTF
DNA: TGCAGTGCTAGAGATCGAGATGGCTACACCTTC

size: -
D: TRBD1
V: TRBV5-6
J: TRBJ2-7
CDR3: CASSRGTGDEQYF
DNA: TGTGCCAGCAGCCGTGGGACAGGGGATGAGCAGTACTTC

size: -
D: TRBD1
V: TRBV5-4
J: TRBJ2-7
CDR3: CASSLGPGQGSQYF
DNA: TGTGCCAGCAGCTTGGGGCCGGGACAGGGCTCCCAGTACTTC

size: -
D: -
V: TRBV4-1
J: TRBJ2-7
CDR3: CASSRVTAGEQYF
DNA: TGCGCCAGCAGCCGAGTTACCGCGGGGGAGCAGTACTTC

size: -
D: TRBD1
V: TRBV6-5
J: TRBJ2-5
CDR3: CASRPGGQETQYF
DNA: TGTGCCAGCCGACCAGGGGGCCAAGAGACCCAGTACTTC

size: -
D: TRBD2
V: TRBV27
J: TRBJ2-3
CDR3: CASRGRGERRTDTQYF
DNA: TGTGCCAGCAGGGGGCGGGGGGAGAGGCGGACAGATACGCAGTATTTT

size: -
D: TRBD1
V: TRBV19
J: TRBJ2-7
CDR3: CASGEPGQRPYEQYF
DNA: TGTGCCAGTGGAGAACCGGGACAGCGTCCCTACGAGCAGTACTTC

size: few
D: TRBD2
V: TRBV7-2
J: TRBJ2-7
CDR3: CASSPLGTSGPRRSEQYF
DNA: TGTGCCAGCAGCCCTCTGGGAACTAGCGGGCCTCGGAGGAGCGAGCAGTACTTC

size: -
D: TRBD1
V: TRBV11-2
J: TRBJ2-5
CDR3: CASSSQGVWETQYF
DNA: TGTGCCAGCAGCTCACAGGGGGTCTGGGAGACCCAGTACTTC

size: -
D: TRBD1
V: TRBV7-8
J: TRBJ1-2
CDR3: CASSARDRAYGYTF
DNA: TGTGCCAGCAGCGCCCGGGACAGGGCTTATGGCTACACCTTC

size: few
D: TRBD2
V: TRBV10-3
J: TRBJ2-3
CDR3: CAISVAGGLAGGGVGTDTQYF
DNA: TGTGCCATCAGTGTAGCGGGGGGACTAGCGGGAGGCGGCGTGGGCACAGATACGCAGTATTTT

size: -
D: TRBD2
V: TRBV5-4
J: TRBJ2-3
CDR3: CASSGGLAGGPTDTQYF
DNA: TGTGCCAGCAGCGGTGGACTAGCGGGGGGCCCCACAGATACGCAGTATTTT

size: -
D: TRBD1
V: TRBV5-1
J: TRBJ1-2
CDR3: CASSVQGGQGYTF
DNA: TGCGCCAGCAGCGTCCAGGGGGGTCAGGGCTACACCTTC